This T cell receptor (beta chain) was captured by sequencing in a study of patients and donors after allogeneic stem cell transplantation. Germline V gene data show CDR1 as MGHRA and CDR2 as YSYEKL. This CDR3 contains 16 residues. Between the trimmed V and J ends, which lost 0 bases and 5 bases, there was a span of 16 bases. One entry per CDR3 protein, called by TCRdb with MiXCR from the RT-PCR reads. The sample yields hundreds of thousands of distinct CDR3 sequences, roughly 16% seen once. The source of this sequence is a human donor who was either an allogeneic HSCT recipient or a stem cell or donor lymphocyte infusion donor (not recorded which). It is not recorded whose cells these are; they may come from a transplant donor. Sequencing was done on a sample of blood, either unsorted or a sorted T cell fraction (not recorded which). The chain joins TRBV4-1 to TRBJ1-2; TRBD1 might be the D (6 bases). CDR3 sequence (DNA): TGCGCCAGCAGCCAAGAGTGGGGGCACGGGGGGTATGGCTACACCTTC. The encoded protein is CASSQEWGHGGYGYTF.